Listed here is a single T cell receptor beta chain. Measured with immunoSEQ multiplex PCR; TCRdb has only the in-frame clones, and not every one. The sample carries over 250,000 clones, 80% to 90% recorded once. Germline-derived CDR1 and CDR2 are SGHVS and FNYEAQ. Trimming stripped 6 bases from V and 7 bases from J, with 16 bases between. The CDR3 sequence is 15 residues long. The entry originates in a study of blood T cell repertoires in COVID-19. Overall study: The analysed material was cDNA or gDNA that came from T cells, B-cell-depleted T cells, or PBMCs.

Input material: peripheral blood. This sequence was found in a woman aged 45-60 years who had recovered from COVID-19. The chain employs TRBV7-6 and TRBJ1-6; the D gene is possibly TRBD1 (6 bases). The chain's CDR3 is CASRPTGSQNSPLHF. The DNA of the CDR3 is TGTGCCAGCAGACCAACAGGGAGCCAAAATTCACCCCTCCACTTT.